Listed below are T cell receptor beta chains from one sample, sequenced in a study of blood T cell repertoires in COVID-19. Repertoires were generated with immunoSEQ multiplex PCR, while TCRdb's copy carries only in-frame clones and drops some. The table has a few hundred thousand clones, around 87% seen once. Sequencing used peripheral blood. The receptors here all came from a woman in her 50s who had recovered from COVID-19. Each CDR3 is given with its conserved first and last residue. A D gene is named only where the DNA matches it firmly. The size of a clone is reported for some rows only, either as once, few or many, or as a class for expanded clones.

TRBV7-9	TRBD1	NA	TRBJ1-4	TGTGCCAGCAGCCAGGGACAGGAGAATGAAAAACTGTTTTTT	CASSQGQENEKLFF
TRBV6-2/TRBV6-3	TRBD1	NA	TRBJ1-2	TGTGCCAGCAGTGACAGGGTCCGCTACACCTTC	CASSDRVRYTF
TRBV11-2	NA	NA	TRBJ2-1	TGTGCCAGCAGCTTAGGCGGCGGCTACTACAATGAGCAGTTCTTC	CASSLGGGYYNEQFF
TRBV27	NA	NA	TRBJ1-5	TGTGCCAGCAGTTCCGCCTACAATCAGCCCCAGCATTTT	CASSSAYNQPQHF
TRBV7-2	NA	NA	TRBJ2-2	TGTGCCAGCAGCTTAGTCGGGGTTACTACCGGGGAGCTGTTTTTT	CASSLVGVTTGELFF
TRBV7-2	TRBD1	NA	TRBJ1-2	TGTGCCAGCAGCATACGGACAGGGGGGTTCTATGGCTACACCTTC	CASSIRTGGFYGYTF
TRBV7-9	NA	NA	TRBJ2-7	TGTGCCAGCAGCCCACTCCAGGGCGCCGAGCAGTACTTC	CASSPLQGAEQYF
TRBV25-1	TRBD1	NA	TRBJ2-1	TGTGCCAGCAGGGCTAAATGGGACAGAGATTACAATGAGCAGTTCTTC	CASRAKWDRDYNEQFF
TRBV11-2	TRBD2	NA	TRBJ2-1	TGTGCCAGCAGCTTATTAGCGGGAGGGCCGTATGAGCAGTTCTTC	CASSLLAGGPYEQFF
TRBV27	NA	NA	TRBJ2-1	TGTGCCAGCAGTTTCTACAGGGATGGTATTAGGAATGAGCAGTTCTTC	CASSFYRDGIRNEQFF
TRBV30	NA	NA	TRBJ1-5	TGTGCCTGGAGTGTAAAAGGGGGAAATCAGCCCCAGCATTTT	CAWSVKGGNQPQHF
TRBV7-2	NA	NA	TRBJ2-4	TGTGCCAGCAGAGCTAATGGGGGGGCCAAAAACATTCAGTACTTC	CASRANGGAKNIQYF
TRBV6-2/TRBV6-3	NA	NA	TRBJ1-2	TGTGCCAGCAGTTACACAACAGGGATTGGCTACACCTTC	CASSYTTGIGYTF
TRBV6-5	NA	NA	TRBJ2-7	TGTGCCAGCAGTTTAGACAGGAGCGACGAGCAGTACTTC	CASSLDRSDEQYF
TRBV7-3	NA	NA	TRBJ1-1	TGTGCCAGCAGCTTTAACGGTGGGGCAGCCGAAGCTTTCTTT	CASSFNGGAAEAFF
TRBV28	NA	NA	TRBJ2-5	TGTGCCAGCAGTACCCGGGACTTCCAAGAGACCCAGTACTTC	CASSTRDFQETQYF
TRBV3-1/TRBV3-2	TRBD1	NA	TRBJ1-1	TGTGCCAGCAGCCAAAACAGGGGGCGGGTAGCTTTCTTT	CASSQNRGRVAFF
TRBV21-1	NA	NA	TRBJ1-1	TGTGCCAGCACCCCGGACAGGGTGAACACTGAAGCTTTCTTT	CASTPDRVNTEAFF
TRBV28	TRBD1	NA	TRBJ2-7	TGTGCCAGCAGTTTAAAGGGGGCGTTTTACGAGCAGTACTTC	CASSLKGAFYEQYF
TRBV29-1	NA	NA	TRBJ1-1	TGCAGGGCCCAGGACAGACAAACGACTGAAGCTTTCTTT	CRAQDRQTTEAFF
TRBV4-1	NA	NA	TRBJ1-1	TGCGCCAGCAGCCAAGATCGGGGGGACACACACCGGATGAACACTGAAGCTTTCTTT	CASSQDRGDTHRMNTEAFF
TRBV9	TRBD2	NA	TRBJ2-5	TGTGCCAGCAGCGTAGAATCTAGCGGTACTGGAGAGACCCAGTACTTC	CASSVESSGTGETQYF
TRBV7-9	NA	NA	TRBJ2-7	TGTGCCAGCAGCCCACGGACTGGCTACGAGCAGTACTTC	CASSPRTGYEQYF
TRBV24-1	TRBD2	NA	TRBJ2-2	TGTGCCACCAGTGAGCTGGGACTAGCTGACGGGGAGCTGTTTTTT	CATSELGLADGELFF
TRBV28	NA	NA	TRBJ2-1	TGTGCCAGCAGTTTGGCCGGGGAAGGTTACAATGAGCAGTTCTTC	CASSLAGEGYNEQFF
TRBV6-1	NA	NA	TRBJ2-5	TGTGCCAGCAGTGAACCGCCGGTGGAGACCCAGTACTTC	CASSEPPVETQYF
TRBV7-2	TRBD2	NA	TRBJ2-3	TGTGCCAGCAGCTCCCGGACTAGCGGGAATTCAGATACGCAGTATTTT	CASSSRTSGNSDTQYF
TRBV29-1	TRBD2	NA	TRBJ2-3	TGCAGCGTTGTATATGGGGGGGAGAGCACAGATACGCAGTATTTT	CSVVYGGESTDTQYF
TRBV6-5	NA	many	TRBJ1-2	TGTGCCAGCAAGCAGGATAACTATGGCTACACCTTC	CASKQDNYGYTF
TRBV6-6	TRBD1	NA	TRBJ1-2	TGTGCCAGCAGTCGAGGACAGGGGGTGGTCTATGGCTACACCTTC	CASSRGQGVVYGYTF
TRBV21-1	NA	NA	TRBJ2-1	TGTGCCAGCAGCAAAAAACCTCCGGACAATGAGCAGTTCTTC	CASSKKPPDNEQFF
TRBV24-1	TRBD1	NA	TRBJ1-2	TGTGCCACCAGTGAATCCGGGACAGGGGTGAACTATGGCTACACCTTC	CATSESGTGVNYGYTF
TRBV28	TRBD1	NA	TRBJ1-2	TGTGCCAGCAGGTTGGGACAGGCGGCCTATGGCTACACCTTC	CASRLGQAAYGYTF
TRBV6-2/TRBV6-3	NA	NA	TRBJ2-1	TGTGCCAGCAGCCGCGACATACCAACTTACAATGAGCAGTTCTTC	CASSRDIPTYNEQFF
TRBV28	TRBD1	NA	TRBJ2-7	TGTGCCAGCAGTTTGTTAGGACAGGGAACATACGAGCAGTACTTC	CASSLLGQGTYEQYF
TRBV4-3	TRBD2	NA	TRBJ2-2	TGCGCCAGCAGCCAAGATTCCCCAGCTAGCGGGTTTGACACCGGGGAGCTGTTTTTT	CASSQDSPASGFDTGELFF
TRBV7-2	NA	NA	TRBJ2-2	TGTGCCAGCAGCTTAGAGGGGGTCGGGGAGCTGTTTTTT	CASSLEGVGELFF
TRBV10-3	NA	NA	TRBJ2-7	TGTGCCATCAGTGATCAGGGCCCCTACGAGCAGTACTTC	CAISDQGPYEQYF